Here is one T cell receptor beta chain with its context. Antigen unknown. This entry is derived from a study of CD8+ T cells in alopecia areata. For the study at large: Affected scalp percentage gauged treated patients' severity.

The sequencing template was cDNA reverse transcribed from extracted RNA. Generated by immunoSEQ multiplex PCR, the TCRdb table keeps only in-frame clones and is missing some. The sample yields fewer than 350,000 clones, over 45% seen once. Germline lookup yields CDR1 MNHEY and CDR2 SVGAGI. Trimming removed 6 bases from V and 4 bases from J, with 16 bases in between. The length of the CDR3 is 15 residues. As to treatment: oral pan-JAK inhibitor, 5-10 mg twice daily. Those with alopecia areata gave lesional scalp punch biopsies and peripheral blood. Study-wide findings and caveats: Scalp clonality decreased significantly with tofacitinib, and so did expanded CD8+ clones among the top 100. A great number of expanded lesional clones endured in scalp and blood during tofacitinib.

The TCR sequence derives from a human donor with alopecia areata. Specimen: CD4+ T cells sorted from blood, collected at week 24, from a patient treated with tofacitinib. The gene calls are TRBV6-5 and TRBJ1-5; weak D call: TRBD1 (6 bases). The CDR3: CASSEGEVRNQPQHF. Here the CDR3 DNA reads TGTGCCAGCAGCGAGGGGGAAGTACGGAATCAGCCCCAGCATTTT.